This T cell receptor (beta chain) was captured in a study of blood T cells in healthy people across ages. There are a few counts of this clonotype. Its antigen is not known. Study findings and constraints: Estimated diversity, derived from one million T cells, was regarded as an underestimate.

CDR3 size: 12 residues. Between the trimmed V and J ends, which lost 1 base and 2 bases, there was a span of 5 bases. CDR1 is DFQATT, CDR2 SNEGSKA, per germline (reference sequence). The authors ran a second PCR of 7 to 11 cycles using a sample-barcoded 5' primer and a J-beta primer mix. Every molecule of cDNA carried a tag from a template-switch adaptor with 12 random nucleotides. TCRdb ran MiXCR on the 5' RACE reads and lists one entry per CDR3 protein. The sample records 800,000 or so distinct CDR3 sequences, about 25% being singletons. These data are also associated with another study on T cells of mothers and their children. That paper notes: RNA that had been extracted went wholly into cDNA synthesis, at about 1.5 ug per 15 ul.

J is TRBJ2-5 and V is TRBV20-1; D unclear. The sequence was collected from a boy between 10 and 17 years old in good health. The material sequenced was blood. The CDR3 nucleotides read TGCAGTGCTAGAGGCCCTCAAGAGACCCAGTACTTC. This sequence encodes CSARGPQETQYF.